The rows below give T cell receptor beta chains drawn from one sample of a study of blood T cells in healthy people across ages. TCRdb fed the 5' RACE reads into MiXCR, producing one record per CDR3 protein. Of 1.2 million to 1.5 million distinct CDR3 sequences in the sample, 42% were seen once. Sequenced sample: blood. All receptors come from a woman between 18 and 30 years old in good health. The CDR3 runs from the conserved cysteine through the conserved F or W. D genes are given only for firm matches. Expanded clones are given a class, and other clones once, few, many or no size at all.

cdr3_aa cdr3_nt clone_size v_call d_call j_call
CASSSRTASSYNEQFF TGTGCCAGCAGCTCTCGGACGGCCAGCTCCTACAATGAGCAGTTCTTC NA TRBV11-2 NA TRBJ2-1
CASSRARGPLYNEQFF TGTGCCAGCAGCCGAGCGAGAGGGCCCCTCTACAATGAGCAGTTCTTC few TRBV14 NA TRBJ2-1
CASSYGASGGQETQYF TGTGCCAGCAGTTACGGGGCTAGCGGGGGGCAAGAGACCCAGTACTTC few TRBV6-5 TRBD2 TRBJ2-5
CASSWVGGEREQYF TGTGCCAGCAGTTGGGTAGGGGGCGAGAGAGAGCAGTATTTT NA TRBV12-3/TRBV12-4 TRBD1 TRBJ2-3
CASSFSRSGETQYF TGTGCCAGCAGCTTCAGCCGGAGCGGGGAGACCCAGTACTTC NA TRBV5-6 NA TRBJ2-5
CSARESFGPEEQYF TGCAGTGCTAGAGAATCTTTCGGTCCTGAAGAGCAGTACTTC few TRBV20-1 NA TRBJ2-7
CASSLSPVETGDTEAFF TGTGCCAGCAGCTTGTCGCCCGTCGAGACAGGGGACACTGAAGCTTTCTTT NA TRBV5-5 TRBD1 TRBJ1-1
CASFGGKITDTQYF TGTGCCAGCTTTGGAGGGAAAATCACAGATACGCAGTATTTT few TRBV2 NA TRBJ2-3
CASSAPGTSTDTQYF TGTGCCAGCAGTGCCCCCGGGACCAGCACAGATACGCAGTATTTT NA TRBV25-1 NA TRBJ2-3
CASSQGTGVNTGELFF TGCGCCAGCAGCCAAGGGACGGGAGTGAACACCGGGGAGCTGTTTTTT NA TRBV4-1 NA TRBJ2-2
CASSQGGGQMMNTEAFF TGCGCCAGCAGCCAAGGGGGCGGCCAGATGATGAACACTGAAGCTTTCTTT NA TRBV4-1 NA TRBJ1-1
CASSPSGTGLVYEQYF TGTGCCAGCAGCCCTTCCGGGACAGGTTTGGTGTACGAGCAGTACTTC NA TRBV9 TRBD1 TRBJ2-7
CASSLVRDRAGSPLHF TGTGCCAGCAGCTTGGTCAGGGACAGGGCAGGTTCACCCCTCCACTTT NA TRBV5-5 TRBD1 TRBJ1-6
CSARVLETAAYEQYF TGCAGTGCTAGGGTCCTTGAGACAGCTGCCTACGAGCAGTACTTC NA TRBV20-1 NA TRBJ2-7
CAISESLAGAETQYF TGTGCCATCAGTGAGAGCCTAGCGGGGGCAGAGACCCAGTACTTC NA TRBV10-3 TRBD2 TRBJ2-5
CASSQALGFDGYTF TGTGCCAGCAGTCAAGCCTTAGGGTTTGATGGCTACACCTTC NA TRBV3-1 NA TRBJ1-2
CASSLISGRYNEQYF TGTGCCAGCAGTTTAATTAGTGGGAGGTACAATGAGCAGTACTTC NA TRBV12-3/TRBV12-4 NA TRBJ2-7
CASTPPGGGTEAFF TGCGCCAGCACCCCGCCCGGGGGAGGAACTGAAGCTTTCTTT NA TRBV5-1 NA TRBJ1-1
CASSQERVGGRNEQFF TGTGCCAGCAGCCAAGAACGGGTCGGGGGACGGAATGAGCAGTTCTTC few TRBV14 NA TRBJ2-1
CASSERASGWSSYNEQYF TGTGCCAGCAGTGAAAGGGCTAGCGGGTGGAGCTCCTACAATGAGCAGTACTTC few TRBV6-1 TRBD2 TRBJ2-7
CASSPNWDATNEKLFF TGCGCCAGCAGCCCGAATTGGGATGCAACTAATGAAAAACTGTTTTTT NA TRBV5-1 NA TRBJ1-4
CASSQVRVGGITYEQYF TGTGCCAGCAGCCAAGTGAGGGTTGGGGGGATAACCTACGAGCAGTACTTC NA TRBV4-2 NA TRBJ2-7
CASSLIDYLDGYTF TGCGCCAGCAGCTTAATAGATTACCTGGATGGCTACACCTTC NA TRBV5-1 NA TRBJ1-2
CASRRQENYGYTF TGTGCCAGCAGAAGACAGGAAAACTATGGCTACACCTTC NA TRBV27 NA TRBJ1-2